This T cell receptor beta chain derives from a study of CD8+ T cells in alopecia areata. Across the whole study: Severity scores in treated patients reflected the percentage of scalp affected.

It was cDNA, reverse transcribed from extracted RNA, that served as the sequencing template. The method was immunoSEQ multiplex PCR; TCRdb's version includes in-frame clones alone and lacks a portion of them. This table has 190,000 or so clones, roughly three fifths appearing once. Comments on this clone: What it recognizes is unknown.

Study outcomes and limitations: With tofacitinib ongoing, many expanded lesional clones persisted in both scalp and blood.

Indicated treatment: oral pan-JAK inhibitor, 5-10 mg twice daily. PBMCs were stained for CD3, CD4 and CD8, and CD4+ and CD8+ T cells were sorted. This CDR3 contains 14 residues. From germline, CDR1 is GTSNPN and CDR2 SVGIG (reference sequence). The germline V and J ends were trimmed by 4 bases and 6 bases, with 17 bases remaining between them. This receptor was taken from a human donor with alopecia areata. This chain uses TRBV30 with TRBJ2-3, with D possibly matching TRBD1 (7 bases). The sequences come from CD8+ T cells sorted from blood, collected at week 24, from a patient treated with tofacitinib. CDR3 bases: TGTGCCTGGACCCCAGGGGGTGCGGGGGATACGCAGTATTTT. Residues: CAWTPGGAGDTQYF.